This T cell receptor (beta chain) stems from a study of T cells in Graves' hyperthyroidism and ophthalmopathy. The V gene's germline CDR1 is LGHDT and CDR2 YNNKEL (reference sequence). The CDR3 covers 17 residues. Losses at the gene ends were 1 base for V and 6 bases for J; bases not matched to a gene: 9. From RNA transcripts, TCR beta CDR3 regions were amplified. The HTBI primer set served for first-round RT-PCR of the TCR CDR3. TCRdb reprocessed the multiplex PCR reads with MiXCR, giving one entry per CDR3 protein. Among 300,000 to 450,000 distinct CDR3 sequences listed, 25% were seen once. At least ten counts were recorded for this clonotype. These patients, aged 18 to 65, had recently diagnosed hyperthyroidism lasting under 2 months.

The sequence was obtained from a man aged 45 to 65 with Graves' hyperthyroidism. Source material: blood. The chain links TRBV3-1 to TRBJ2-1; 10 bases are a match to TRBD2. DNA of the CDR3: TGTGCCAGCAGCCAAGCTCTCCAAGCGGGAGGGCTCAATGAGCAGTTCTTC. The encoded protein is CASSQALQAGGLNEQFF.